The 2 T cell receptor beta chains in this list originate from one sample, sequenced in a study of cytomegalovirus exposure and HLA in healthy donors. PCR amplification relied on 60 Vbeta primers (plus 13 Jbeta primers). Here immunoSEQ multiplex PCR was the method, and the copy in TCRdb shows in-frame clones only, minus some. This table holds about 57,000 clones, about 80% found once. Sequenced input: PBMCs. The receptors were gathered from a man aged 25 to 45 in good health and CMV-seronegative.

CDR3 DNA sequence: TGCGCCAGCAGCCGCAAACTTAGCGGGGAGGGATACGAGCAGTACTTC. Residues: CASSRKLSGEGYEQYF. The chain combines TRBV4-3 with TRBJ2-7, with 8 positions matching TRBD2. Germline CDR1 LGHNA, CDR2 YSLEER. The junction had 12 bases not matched to a gene; V was cut back by 4 bases and J by 4 bases. The CDR3 runs 16 residues.

The CDR3 loop is CASSRGGPSTDTQYF. CDR3 DNA sequence: TGTGCCAGCAGCCGCGGGGGGCCTAGCACAGATACGCAGTATTTT. The rearrangement uses TRBV5-8 and TRBJ2-3, with 8 bases fitting TRBD2. Germline values: CDR1 SGHTS, CDR2 YDEGEE. Trimming at V came to 4 bases and at J to 0 bases, leaving 4 bases not matched to a gene. CDR3 length: 15 residues.